This T cell receptor (beta chain) was sequenced during a study of blood T cell repertoires in COVID-19. Original processing methods: Amplifying reference gene primers gave estimates of nucleated cell counts. TCRdb's copy holds only in-frame clones and misses some; the assay was immunoSEQ multiplex PCR. V and J calls and clone size are given by that table; D and trimming were obtained from the DNA. The sample consists of around 190,000 clones, about 80% of them appearing once. The CDR3 runs to 15 residues. V was clipped by 5 bases and J by 4 bases, with 16 bases between them. Looked up from germline, CDR1 is SGHAT and CDR2 is FQNNGV.

The chain is built from TRBV11-2 and TRBJ2-3, with D possibly matching TRBD1 (6 bases). This clonotype was sampled from a human donor in a cohort sampled during active COVID-19. Material for sequencing was peripheral blood. In nucleotides, the CDR3 is TGTGCCAGCAGCCAGGGACAAGTGGTTGCAGATACGCAGTATTTT. Translating gives CASSQGQVVADTQYF.